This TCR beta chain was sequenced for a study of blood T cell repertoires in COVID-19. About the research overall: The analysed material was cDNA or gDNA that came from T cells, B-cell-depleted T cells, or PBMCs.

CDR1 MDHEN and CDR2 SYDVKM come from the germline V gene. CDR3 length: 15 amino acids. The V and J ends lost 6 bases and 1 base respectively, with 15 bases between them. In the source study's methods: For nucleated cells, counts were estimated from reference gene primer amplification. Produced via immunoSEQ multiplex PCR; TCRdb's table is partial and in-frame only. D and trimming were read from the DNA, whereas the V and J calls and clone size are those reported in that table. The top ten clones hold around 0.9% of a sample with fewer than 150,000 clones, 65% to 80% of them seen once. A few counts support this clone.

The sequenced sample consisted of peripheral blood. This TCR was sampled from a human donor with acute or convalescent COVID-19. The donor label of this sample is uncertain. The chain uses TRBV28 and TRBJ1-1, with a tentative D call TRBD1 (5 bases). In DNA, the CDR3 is TGTGCCAGCAGGCCACTCCAGGGAAGGAACACTGAAGCTTTCTTT. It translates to CASRPLQGRNTEAFF.